The 25 T cell receptor beta chains below were found in one sample sequenced in a study of Ad26.COV2.S vaccination and SARS-CoV-2 variants. The protocol was immunoSEQ multiplex PCR, while the TCRdb copy is restricted to in-frame clones and leaves out a portion. The data hold hundreds of thousands of clones, with about 91% observed a single time. Treatment given: approximately 18 received Ad26.COV2.S at low or high dose, single or two shots; roughly five received placebo; per-sample allocation not given. After the first vaccine or placebo injection, samples were drawn on day 63. Here the sequenced sample was peripheral blood, taken in a trial of Ad26.COV2.S vaccine versus placebo. These receptors were obtained from a person aged 18 to 65 who received the Ad26.COV2.S COVID-19 vaccine or a placebo.

CDR3: CASSLLQGFYEQYF. CDR3 DNA: TGTGCCAGCAGTTTACTGCAGGGCTTTTACGAGCAGTACTTC. The chain recombines TRBV28 with TRBJ2-7, with D possibly being TRBD1 (5 bases). CDR1 is MDHEN, CDR2 SYDVKM, per germline. The CDR3 is 14 residues long. Trimming removed 2 bases at V and 4 bases at J, with 12 bases between.

As concerns this clone: One end of the junction fails to match germline, which may point to a read error. The V gene is TRBV4-1, the J gene TRBJ1-4, with 8 bases fitting TRBD1. CDR3 length: 18 amino acids. Germline V CDR1 and CDR2: MGHRA, YSYEKL. CDR3 sequence: CANSPSGTGYATNEKLFF. In DNA, the CDR3 is TGCGCCAACAGCCCGTCCGGGACAGGATATGCAACTAATGAAAAACTGTTTTTT.

The rearrangement uses TRBV3-1 (or the pseudogene TRBV3-2) and TRBJ1-6; unclear D gene. Germline assignment: CDR1 LGHDT and CDR2 YNNKEL (reference sequence). V was trimmed by 3 bases and J by 8 bases, leaving 8 bases between them. This CDR3 has 13 residues. The CDR3 loop reads CASSQAVYSPLHF. The CDR3 bases are TGTGCCAGCAGCCAGGCAGTCTATTCACCCCTCCACTTT.

The chain is built from TRBV19 and TRBJ2-1; D call uncertain. Trimming took off 0 bases at V and 8 bases at J, with 5 bases between the two ends. CDR1 is LNHDA and CDR2 is SQIVND in the germline V gene (reference sequence). The CDR3 runs to 12 residues. The CDR3 DNA reads as TGTGCCAGTAGTATAGATCATGATGAGCAGTTCTTC. It encodes CASSIDHDEQFF.

The rearrangement links TRBV6-2 or TRBV6-3 to TRBJ1-1, with unresolved D. With 4 bases removed from V and 1 base from J, the gap between germline ends came to 10 bases. CDR3 length equals 14 residues. Germline-derived CDR1 and CDR2 are MNHEY and SVGEGT. The CDR3 DNA is TGTGCCAGCAGTTTCATAGCAGGGAACACTGAAGCTTTCTTT. This sequence encodes CASSFIAGNTEAFF.

This chain links TRBV27 with TRBJ1-1; 9 nucleotides align to TRBD1. The V segment lost 5 bases and the J segment 2 bases; nucleotides outside the gene matches: 6. The germline gives CDR1 MNHEY, CDR2 SMNVEV (reference sequence). CDR3 length: 15 residues. CDR3: CASSPRDRENTEAFF. The CDR3 nucleotides read TGTGCCAGCAGTCCCCGGGACAGGGAAAACACTGAAGCTTTCTTT.

This clone was detected only once. DNA of the CDR3: TGCGCCAGCAGCTTGACCAGGGGGCTTCAAAGTGAAGCTTTCTTT. This translates into CASSLTRGLQSEAFF. This sequence joins TRBV5-1 and TRBJ1-1, with 8 positions matching TRBD1. Germline V CDR1 and CDR2: SGHRS, YFSETQ. The CDR3 loop spans 15 amino acids. The ends lost 1 base at V and 7 bases at J; junction bases unmatched: 9.

The chain links TRBV5-6 to TRBJ1-4; D remains ambiguous. Germline V gene lookup returns CDR1 SGHDT and CDR2 YYEEEE. The CDR3 loop spans 14 amino acids. The V and J ends lost 4 bases and 7 bases respectively, with 14 bases between them. This CDR3 reads CASSLRLEGEKLFF. The CDR3 nucleotides read TGTGCCAGCAGCCTCCGATTAGAGGGTGAAAAACTGTTTTTT.

In this sample, this clone turned up once. CDR3 sequence: CASSYTTLDEQFF. The CDR3 DNA follows: TGTGCCAGCAGCTATACGACCCTTGATGAGCAGTTCTTC. V usage is TRBV9 and J usage is TRBJ2-1; D is unclear. The V gene lost 4 bases and the J gene lost 8 bases, with 13 bases spanning the gap. CDR3 size: 13 residues. Germline values: CDR1 SGDLS, CDR2 YYNGEE.

On this clone itself: Other DNA variants within this sample encode the same CDR3. The chain is built from TRBV18 and TRBJ2-2; D possibly corresponds to TRBD2 (6 bases). V was shortened by 3 bases and J by 6 bases, with 8 bases between the two germline ends. This CDR3 has 13 amino acids. CDR1 and CDR2 (germline): KGHSH, LQKENI. The CDR3: CASSPEGPGELFF. Here the CDR3 DNA reads TGTGCCAGCTCACCGGAGGGACCCGGGGAGCTGTTTTTT.

This rearrangement joins TRBV12-3 or TRBV12-4 to TRBJ2-7, with 7 positions matching TRBD1. The CDR3 runs to 12 residues. Trimming took 5 bases from V and 3 from J; bases not matched to a gene: 1. The CDR3 reads CASSGDSYEQYF. CDR3 DNA: TGTGCCAGCAGTGGGGACAGCTACGAGCAGTACTTC.

The rearrangement joins TRBV28 to TRBJ2-1; the D gene is possibly TRBD1 (6 bases). The CDR3 extends over 16 amino acids. V dropped 5 bases and J dropped 4 bases, with 18 bases sitting between them. CDR1 MDHEN and CDR2 SYDVKM come from the germline V gene. CDR3 DNA sequence: TGTGCCAGCAGTAAGACAGGTCGGGGAGAATACAATGAGCAGTTCTTC. Its protein is CASSKTGRGEYNEQFF.

This sequence joins TRBV27 and TRBJ1-4, with TRBD1 matching 8 bases. From germline, CDR1 is MNHEY and CDR2 SMNVEV (reference sequence). Trimming took 5 bases from V and 6 from J; bases not matched to a gene: 17. The CDR3 is made up of 18 amino acids. The CDR3 spells CASSLTPLGGTGDEKLFF. The DNA of the CDR3 is TGTGCCAGCAGTCTAACTCCCCTGGGGGGGACAGGAGATGAAAAACTGTTTTTT. Filled out from reference TRBV27 and TRBJ1-4, the complete variable domain reads EAQVTQNPRYLITVTGKKLTVTCSQNMNHEYMSWYRQDPGLGLRQIYYSMNVEVTDKGDVPEGYKVSRKEKRNFPLILESPSPNQTSLYFCASSLTPLGGTGDEKLFFGSGTQLSVL.

This chain joins TRBV9 and TRBJ2-1; 10 bases agree with TRBD2. The CDR3 runs to 15 residues. Germline trimming cut 4 bases from V and 9 bases from J; bases unmatched to any gene: 10. Germline CDR1 is SGDLS and CDR2 is YYNGEE. The CDR3 sequence: CASSPLSGGFSEQFF. The CDR3 coding sequence is TGTGCCAGCAGCCCCCTTAGCGGGGGGTTCAGTGAGCAGTTCTTC.

The J gene is TRBJ1-4, the V gene TRBV6-6, with 8 bases that match TRBD1. The length of the CDR3 is 14 residues. CDR1 is MNHNY and CDR2 is SVGAGI in the germline V gene (reference sequence). In nucleotides, the CDR3 is TGTACCACAAGGGTTACAGGGGGAGGTGAAAAACTGTTTTTT. Translating it yields CTTRVTGGGEKLFF.

The chain uses TRBV6-5 and TRBJ1-4; the D is unclear. V shed 0 bases and J shed 3 bases, with 11 bases lying between them. The CDR3 spans 16 residues. Germline V gene data show CDR1 as MNHEY and CDR2 as SVGAGI. The CDR3 loop reads CASSYSYRVPNEKLFF. In nucleotides, the CDR3 is TGTGCCAGCAGTTACTCATACAGAGTCCCTAATGAAAAACTGTTTTTT.

The chain couples TRBV2 to TRBJ1-1; D is unclear. Germline V lookup: CDR1 SNHLY, CDR2 FYNNEI. V was cut by 7 bases and J by 5 bases, with 23 bases left in between. The CDR3 is made up of 16 amino acids. The DNA for the CDR3 is TGTGCCAGCACTGACGGCCTCAACACCATACGGACTGAAGCTTTCTTT. Translated: CASTDGLNTIRTEAFF.

The V and J genes are TRBV11-3 and TRBJ1-4, with TRBD1 matching 8 bases. V trimming: 6 bases; J trimming: 0 bases; junction bases outside the gene matches: 6. The CDR3 runs 16 residues. Per the germline V gene, CDR1 is SGHNT and CDR2 is YENEEA. CDR3 region: CASRYDRGTTNEKLFF. The CDR3 region has the DNA TGTGCCAGCAGATACGACAGGGGAACAACTAATGAAAAACTGTTTTTT.

J is TRBJ2-5 and V is TRBV10-3, with TRBD2 matching over 9 bases. The CDR3 extends over 13 amino acids. CDR1 and CDR2 from the germline V gene are ENHRY and SYGVKD. V lost 8 bases, J lost 4 bases, and 5 bases stayed unmatched. In nucleotides, the CDR3 is TGTGCCATCGGGGCGGGAGGGCTAGAGACCCAGTACTTC. This encodes CAIGAGGLETQYF.

This clone appeared a few times. J is TRBJ2-1 and V is TRBV20-1; weak D call: TRBD2 (5 bases). With 5 bases removed from V and 8 bases from J, the gap between germline ends came to 10 bases. CDR1 is DFQATT and CDR2 is SNEGSKA in the germline V gene (reference sequence). The CDR3 contains 11 residues. The CDR3 is CSALRVYEQFF. CDR3 bases: TGCAGTGCTTTGCGGGTGTATGAGCAGTTCTTC.

The J gene is TRBJ1-1, the V gene TRBV7-8, with D perhaps TRBD1 (6 bases). CDR1 and CDR2 (germline): SGHVS, FQNEAQ. The V gene lost 0 bases and the J gene lost 0 bases, with 17 bases spanning the gap. The CDR3 extends over 18 amino acids. CDR3 sequence: CASSLALLGGNMNTEAFF. CDR3 sequence (DNA): TGTGCCAGCAGCTTAGCGCTGTTAGGGGGAAATATGAACACTGAAGCTTTCTTT.

This chain joins TRBV7-9 and TRBJ1-5, with 7 bases fitting TRBD1. Germline-derived CDR1 and CDR2 are SEHNR and FQNEAQ (reference sequence). The J segment lost 5 bases and the V segment lost 10 bases, leaving 8 bases of the junction unmatched. This CDR3 has 13 residues. CDR3 in amino acids: CAIRGNNDQPQHF. In DNA form, the CDR3 reads TGTGCCATCAGGGGGAACAACGATCAGCCCCAGCATTTT. Full variable domain (outside the CDR3, taken from reference TRBV7-9 and TRBJ1-5): DTGVSQNPRHKITKRGQNVTFRCDPISEHNRLYWYRQTLGQGPEFLTYFQNEAQLEKSRLLSDRFSAERPKGSFSTLEIQRTEQGDSAMYLCAIRGNNDQPQHFGDGTRLSIL.

This chain links TRBV27 with TRBJ2-7, with unresolved D. Trimming removed 7 bases at V and 5 bases at J, with 12 bases between. The CDR3 loop spans 12 amino acids. Germline CDR1 MNHEY, CDR2 SMNVEV (reference sequence). CDR3 loop: CASTGFRDEQYF. CDR3 DNA sequence: TGTGCCAGCACCGGTTTCAGAGACGAGCAGTACTTC.

This rearrangement joins TRBV6-5 to TRBJ1-2; 10 nucleotides align to TRBD1. After removal of 1 base from V and 8 bases from J, the junction contained 7 bases not matched to a gene. CDR1 is MNHEY and CDR2 is SVGAGI in the germline V gene. The CDR3 runs to 15 residues. The CDR3 region has the DNA TGTGCCAGCAGTTACTATCCCCGGGGACAGGGGGGCTACACCTTC. Its translation: CASSYYPRGQGGYTF.

The table lists this clone with a count of one. This chain joins TRBV5-8 and TRBJ2-1, with TRBD1 identical over 9 bases. The germline CDR1 and CDR2 sequences are SGHTS and YDEGEE. The CDR3 length is 18 residues. V was clipped by 3 bases and J by 4 bases; unmatched bases: 14. DNA for the CDR3: TGTGCCAGCAGCTCCGGAGGGTGGCGGGACAGGGCTTACAATGAGCAGTTCTTC. Translation gives CASSSGGWRDRAYNEQFF. The full variable domain, with the rest looked up from reference TRBV5-8 and TRBJ2-1, is EAGVTQSPTHLIKTRGQQATLRCSPISGHTSVYWYQQALGLGLQFLLWYDEGEERNRGNFPPRFSGRQFPNYSSELNVNALELEDSALYLCASSSGGWRDRAYNEQFFGPGTRLTVL.